The 22 T cell receptor beta chains below come from one sample, sequenced in a study of cytomegalovirus exposure and HLA in healthy donors. Use of 60 Vbeta and 13 Jbeta primers characterized the PCR. Clones were sequenced by immunoSEQ multiplex PCR, and TCRdb holds only the in-frame ones, with some missing. This table has some 120,000 clones, around 83% appearing once. What was sequenced was PBMCs. All receptors derive from a man aged 25-40 years in good health and CMV-seropositive.

The J gene is TRBJ1-6, the V gene TRBV28; D is unclear. CDR1 and CDR2 (germline): MDHEN, SYDVKM. Trimming removed 2 bases from V and 9 bases from J, with 5 bases in between. The CDR3 loop spans 12 amino acids. The CDR3 coding sequence is TGTGCCAGCAGTTTACAGGCTTCACCCCTCCACTTT. Protein: CASSLQASPLHF.

This rearrangement joins TRBV11-3 to TRBJ2-5, with TRBD2 matching 11 bases. The J segment lost 4 bases and the V segment lost 1 base, leaving 8 bases of the junction unmatched. Germline CDR1 reads SGHNT; CDR2 reads YENEEA. The CDR3 length is 17 residues. The CDR3 DNA is TGTGCCAGCAGCTTAGGGGTTAGCGGGAGGGCCACAGAGACCCAGTACTTC. Encoded protein: CASSLGVSGRATETQYF.

The chain joins TRBV19 to TRBJ2-7; TRBD1 might be the D (5 bases). Germline CDR1 reads LNHDA; CDR2 reads SQIVND (reference sequence). CDR3 size: 15 residues. The germline V and J ends were trimmed by 3 bases and 3 bases, with 15 bases remaining between them. CDR3 sequence reads: CASSIQPRTYYEQYF. CDR3 DNA: TGTGCCAGTAGTATCCAACCCCGGACATACTACGAGCAGTACTTC.

This clone is a singleton in its sample. The V call is TRBV18, the J call TRBJ1-3; tentative D call: TRBD1 (6 bases). Trimming left V 3 bases short and J 0 bases short, with 12 bases between. The CDR3 covers 16 residues. The V gene's germline CDR1 is KGHSH and CDR2 LQKENI. CDR3 sequence (DNA): TGTGCCAGCTCACCCCTTCCGGACAGCTCTGGAAACACCATATATTTT. Translation: CASSPLPDSSGNTIYF.

The gene calls are TRBV11-3 and TRBJ2-5, with D tentatively TRBD2 (6 bases). The V end was cut by 7 bases, the J end by 4 bases, with 13 bases between. The CDR3 has 13 residues. Germline V gene lookup returns CDR1 SGHNT and CDR2 YENEEA. The CDR3 here is CASKDYTLETQYF. The CDR3 bases are TGTGCCAGCAAGGACTACACACTAGAGACCCAGTACTTC.

This chain connects TRBV10-1 to TRBJ2-5, with D possibly TRBD2 on 6 matching bases. Trimming cost V 0 bases and J 5 bases, with 13 bases left between them. Germline CDR1 and CDR2: WNHNN and SYGVQD (reference sequence). The CDR3 length is 15 residues. The CDR3 coding sequence is TGCGCCAGCAGTGAGTCGTTGGGGGACTTGGAGACCCAGTACTTC. It codes for CASSESLGDLETQYF.

The J gene is TRBJ2-5, the V gene TRBV25-1, with 7 bases that match TRBD1. Germline CDR1 and CDR2: MGHDK and SYGVNS. J lost 5 bases, V lost 3 bases, and 3 bases had no gene match. The CDR3 sequence is 13 residues long. The chain's CDR3 is CASSEGQKETQYF. In DNA form, the CDR3 reads TGTGCCAGCAGTGAGGGACAGAAGGAGACCCAGTACTTC.

This clone appeared a few times. The V gene is TRBV19, the J gene TRBJ2-1; TRBD2 matches at 14 bases. V dropped 3 bases and J dropped 6; count of bases not matched to a gene: 1. The CDR3 loop spans 15 amino acids. Germline-derived CDR1 and CDR2 are LNHDA and SQIVND (reference sequence). CDR3 DNA sequence: TGTGCCAGTAGTATTGGGACTAGCGGGAGCAATGAGCAGTTCTTC. Translating gives CASSIGTSGSNEQFF.

The chain combines TRBV6-1 with TRBJ2-7, with 7 positions matching TRBD2. The CDR3 loop spans 13 amino acids. The V segment lost 8 bases and the J segment 3 bases; nucleotides outside the gene matches: 7. Germline CDR1 and CDR2: MNHNS and SASEGT. The CDR3 region is CASGRGGDYEQYV. CDR3 in DNA: TGTGCCAGCGGTCGTGGGGGGGACTACGAGCAGTACGTC.

The rearrangement uses TRBV15 and TRBJ2-7; 13 positions agree with TRBD2. V shed 1 base and J 4 bases; nucleotides not matched to a gene: 4. The CDR3 consists of 16 residues. CDR1 is LNHNV, CDR2 YYDKDF, per germline (reference sequence). CDR3 in DNA: TGTGCCACCAGCAGAGGGACTAGCGGGAGTCTTTACGAGCAGTACGTC. Amino acids: CATSRGTSGSLYEQYV.

This clone was seen just once. The rearrangement joins TRBV7-8 to TRBJ2-7; 8 bases fit TRBD1. With 4 bases clipped from V and 1 base from J, the junction kept 6 bases outside the gene matches. The CDR3 extends over 15 amino acids. CDR1 and CDR2 from the germline V gene are SGHVS and FQNEAQ. CDR3 DNA sequence: TGTGCCAGCAGCTCCGGGACAGGTCCTTCCTACGAGCAGTACTTC. It is translated as CASSSGTGPSYEQYF.

The count of this clone is one. This chain connects TRBV6-5 to TRBJ2-7; 8 bases match TRBD1. Trimming took 0 bases from V and 3 from J; bases not matched to a gene: 1. The germline CDR1 and CDR2 sequences are MNHEY and SVGAGI. The CDR3 length is 14 residues. The CDR3 region has the DNA TGTGCCAGCAGTTACTCCGGACAGGGCTACGAGCAGTACGTC. This encodes CASSYSGQGYEQYV.

Only a few counts were recorded for this clone. The chain joins TRBV18 to TRBJ2-5; TRBD1 is a possible D gene (5 bases). The V end lost 3 bases, the J end lost 1 base, and 12 bases lay between the germline ends. The CDR3 totals 15 residues. Germline CDR1 is KGHSH and CDR2 is LQKENI. The CDR3, as DNA: TGTGCCAGCTCACCGGCACAGGACGGCCAAGAGACCCAGTACTTC. Its translation: CASSPAQDGQETQYF.

V is TRBV1 and J is TRBJ1-6. TRBV1 has pseudogene status. The CDR3 runs to 12 residues. DNA for the CDR3: TGCACCAGCAGCCAAGGGAGTTCACCCCTCCACTTT. This gives the protein CTSSQGSSPLHF.

Only a few counts were recorded for this clone. The sample has other DNA sequences that encode this CDR3 too. The chain has TRBV9 and TRBJ2-1; D perhaps matches TRBD2 (5 bases). This CDR3 comprises 15 residues. V was pared by 2 bases and J by 0 bases, with 9 bases between. Germline V gene sequence: CDR1 SGDLS, CDR2 YYNGEE. This CDR3 is CASSVAGNSYNEQFF. CDR3 bases: TGTGCCAGCAGCGTCGCGGGTAACTCCTACAATGAGCAGTTCTTC.

The chain joins TRBV28 to TRBJ2-1, with a tentative D call TRBD1 (8 bases). V shed 5 bases and J shed 6 bases, with 14 bases lying between them. Per germline, CDR1 MDHEN and CDR2 SYDVKM. The CDR3 loop spans 14 amino acids. CDR3 protein: CASSAAGQANEQFF. In DNA, the CDR3 is TGTGCCAGCAGTGCAGCGGGACAGGCCAATGAGCAGTTCTTC.

V usage is TRBV4-1 and J usage is TRBJ1-1; D remains unclear. The germline gives CDR1 MGHRA, CDR2 YSYEKL. This CDR3 is 15 amino acids long. Trimming stripped 1 base from V and 0 bases from J, with 9 bases between. The CDR3 spells CASSQVGTMNTEAFF. Written as DNA, the CDR3 is TGCGCCAGCAGCCAAGTCGGTACCATGAACACTGAAGCTTTCTTT.

The chain combines TRBV28 with TRBJ1-4; tentative D call: TRBD1 (5 bases). The V gene lost 3 bases and the J gene lost 8 bases, with 16 bases spanning the gap. The CDR3 runs to 15 residues. Germline V gives CDR1 MDHEN, CDR2 SYDVKM. This CDR3 is CASSLGFGSGEKLFF. The CDR3 coding sequence is TGTGCCAGCAGTTTGGGGTTCGGGTCAGGGGAAAAACTGTTTTTT.

The chain combines TRBV15 with TRBJ1-4, with TRBD1 matching over 10 bases. Germline V CDR1 and CDR2: LNHNV, YYDKDF (reference sequence). This CDR3 is built from 16 residues. The V and J ends lost 2 bases and 6 bases, in that order; junction bases with no gene match: 6. CDR3 sequence (DNA): TGTGCCACCAGCAGAACCCTGACAGGGGGCTATGAAAAACTGTTTTTT. As protein: CATSRTLTGGYEKLFF.

The chain couples TRBV11-2 to TRBJ1-1; D is perhaps TRBD1 (6 bases). Germline values: CDR1 SGHAT, CDR2 FQNNGV. The CDR3 runs to 12 residues. The V and J ends lost 3 bases and 8 bases respectively, with 10 bases between them. CDR3 bases: TGTGCCAGCAGCTTCGCAGGGGCCGAAGCTTTCTTT. Its translation is CASSFAGAEAFF.

This clone was seen more than once but under ten times. J is TRBJ1-2 and V is TRBV7-9, with 8 bases fitting TRBD1. The CDR3 sequence is 16 residues long. J gave up 6 bases and V 1 base, and 10 bases lay outside the gene matches. The V gene's germline CDR1 is SEHNR and CDR2 FQNEAQ (reference sequence). The CDR3 region has the DNA TGTGCCAGCAGCTTAGTTTCGTCAGGGGGCAAAAATGGCTACACCTTC. It encodes CASSLVSSGGKNGYTF. Full variable domain (remainder filled in from reference TRBV7-9 and TRBJ1-2): DTGVSQNPRHKITKRGQNVTFRCDPISEHNRLYWYRQTLGQGPEFLTYFQNEAQLEKSRLLSDRFSAERPKGSFSTLEIQRTEQGDSAMYLCASSLVSSGGKNGYTFGSGTRLTVV.

This clone has more than one count but fewer than ten. CDR3: CASSIASYPTARTGNTIYF. In DNA, the CDR3 is TGTGCCAGTAGTATAGCCAGTTACCCGACAGCAAGGACTGGAAACACCATATATTTT. V usage is TRBV19 and J usage is TRBJ1-3; TRBD1 might be the D (5 bases). Trimming took off 1 base at V and 2 bases at J, with 21 bases between the two ends. The germline CDR1 and CDR2 sequences are LNHDA and SQIVND (reference sequence). The CDR3 has 19 amino acids.